The clone carrying this T cell receptor beta chain was seen a handful of times. The data stem from a study of shared clonotypes between healthy human individuals. The DNA input per sorted-subset replicate PCR was roughly 180 ng, corresponding to tens of thousands of T cell genomes. Method: immunoSEQ multiplex PCR; TCRdb's copy keeps in-frame clones and lacks some. The sample carries about 2.3 million clones, less than 95% recorded once. The CDR3 is 13 amino acids. Germline CDR1 and CDR2: SGHAT and FQNNGV. V was cut by 1 base and J by 5 bases, with 9 bases left in between. Sequenced sample: naive CD4+ T cells from PBMCs. The subset: CD45RA+ positively selected. V and J are TRBV11-2 and TRBJ2-7; D possibly corresponds to TRBD1 (5 bases). The sequence came from a man aged 18 to 30 in good health. Some clones in this sample may be carry-over from other donors' samples. For the CDR3, the DNA is TGTGCCAGCAGCTTAGGGGGCAGTCACGAGCAGTACTTC. Translated: CASSLGGSHEQYF.